This passage covers 32 T cell receptor beta chains from one sample sequenced in a study of cytomegalovirus exposure and HLA in healthy donors. Use of 60 Vbeta and 13 Jbeta primers characterized the PCR. Method: immunoSEQ multiplex PCR; TCRdb's copy keeps in-frame clones and lacks some. Here the sample spans about 200,000 clones, roughly 85% being singletons. The sample consisted of PBMCs. The receptors derive from a woman between 45 and 60 years old in good health and CMV-seronegative.

The CDR3 loop is CASSESRDPYGYTF. CDR3 nucleotides: TGTGCCAGCAGCGAGAGCCGGGATCCTTATGGCTACACCTTC. The V and J genes are TRBV7-9 and TRBJ1-2, with D hard to call. Germline-derived CDR1 and CDR2 are SEHNR and FQNEAQ (reference sequence). This CDR3 region has 14 residues. Trimming took 5 bases from V and 5 from J, leaving 15 bases between them.

There are a few counts of this clone. The chain is built from TRBV5-1 and TRBJ2-2; no firm D call. The CDR3 contains 14 residues. Trimming pared 2 bases from V and 4 bases from J, leaving 9 bases between. In germline, CDR1 is SGHRS, CDR2 YFSETQ. Here the CDR3 reads CASSFESGTGELFF. CDR3 nucleotides: TGCGCCAGCAGCTTTGAATCGGGCACCGGGGAGCTGTTTTTT.

V and J are TRBV28 and TRBJ2-7; D ambiguous. Germline CDR1 is MDHEN and CDR2 is SYDVKM. Trimming shortened V by 4 bases and J by 4 bases, and 5 bases separated the two germline ends. The CDR3 extends over 11 amino acids. The CDR3 sequence: CASSSTYEQYF. In nucleotides, the CDR3 is TGTGCCAGCAGTTCAACTTACGAGCAGTACTTC.

A single count supports this clone. V and J are TRBV28 and TRBJ1-3; maybe TRBD1 (6 bases). Germline V gene data show CDR1 as MDHEN and CDR2 as SYDVKM. V was pared by 2 bases and J by 7 bases, with 12 bases between. CDR3 size: 14 residues. CDR3 sequence (DNA): TGTGCCAGCAGTTTACCGGGACAAATTAACACCATATATTTT. It yields the protein CASSLPGQINTIYF.

Concerning this clone itself: Relative to the germline gene, one junction end is altered; a read error may explain this. The chain has TRBV29-1 and TRBJ2-5; a possible D gene is TRBD2 (7 bases). This CDR3 is 15 amino acids long. Germline-derived CDR1 and CDR2 are SQVTM and ANQGSEA. The chain's CDR3 is CSVEGGGIIQGTQYF. CDR3 nucleotide sequence: TGCAGCGTCGAAGGGGGGGGCATAATCCAAGGAACCCAGTACTTC.

This clone was observed once. The rearrangement links TRBV15 to TRBJ2-7; 8 positions match TRBD1. Germline V gives CDR1 LNHNV, CDR2 YYDKDF (reference sequence). V trimming: 4 bases; J trimming: 0 bases; junction bases outside the gene matches: 8. This CDR3 has 16 amino acids. The CDR3 DNA reads TGTGCCACCAGCAAAGGGACAGGCGGTAGCTCCTACGAGCAGTACTTC. Translated: CATSKGTGGSSYEQYF.

This sequence joins TRBV7-2 and TRBJ2-5; weak D call: TRBD2 (5 bases). The assigned J gene may be wrong: the sequence end matches TRBJ2-7 better. The germline gives CDR1 SGHTA, CDR2 FQGNSA. The CDR3 runs 18 residues. The CDR3 here is CASSLANPRRLSSYEQYF. The DNA for the CDR3 is TGTGCCAGCAGCTTAGCAAACCCGAGGAGGCTGAGCTCCTACGAGCAGTACTTC.

As to this clone: Other DNA sequences within the sample encode an identical CDR3. The chain employs TRBV9 and TRBJ1-1; tentative D call: TRBD1 (5 bases). This CDR3 is 14 amino acids long. Trimming took 0 bases from V and 3 from J, leaving 9 bases between them. Germline CDR1 is SGDLS and CDR2 is YYNGEE. CDR3 sequence (DNA): TGTGCCAGCAGCGTAGCTCGGGGGGACACTGAAGCTTTCTTT. This gives the protein CASSVARGDTEAFF.

The CDR3 region has the DNA TGTGCCAGCTGGCGAGGAAATTATGAAAAACTGTTTTTT. Its protein is CASWRGNYEKLFF. This chain joins TRBV28 and TRBJ1-4, with D unclear. CDR1 MDHEN and CDR2 SYDVKM come from the germline V gene. The ends were cut back, 8 bases at V and 6 bases at J, with 13 bases in the middle. CDR3 length: 13 residues.

The chain joins TRBV16 to TRBJ2-1; weak D call: TRBD1 (6 bases). V dropped 3 bases and J dropped 7 bases, with 16 bases sitting between them. Germline V lookup: CDR1 KGHSY, CDR2 FQNENV. The length of the CDR3 is 15 residues. The CDR3 bases are TGTGCCAGCAGCCACAGGGGTTCGCAATCAAATGAGCAGTTCTTC. Protein product: CASSHRGSQSNEQFF.

The chain joins TRBV4-3 to TRBJ1-3, with D maybe TRBD1 (5 bases). The CDR3 has 19 residues. Deletions cut 0 bases from V and 4 bases from J, with 22 bases between. CDR1 and CDR2 from the germline V gene are LGHNA and YSLEER. CDR3 bases: TGCGCCAGCAGCCAAGATCCCCAAAAAACTTGGGGCCGCGGAAACACCATATATTTT. It is translated as CASSQDPQKTWGRGNTIYF.

V gene TRBV28 combines with J gene TRBJ2-7; tentative D call: TRBD1 (5 bases). Germline assignment: CDR1 MDHEN and CDR2 SYDVKM. V was trimmed by 10 bases and J by 0 bases, leaving 10 bases between them. The CDR3 runs to 12 residues. The DNA of the CDR3 is TGTGCCACCTGGGGCAACTCCTACGAGCAGTACTTC. Protein product: CATWGNSYEQYF.

The CDR3 reads CASSLVSSGGNEQYF. Written as DNA, the CDR3 is TGTGCCAGCAGCTTAGTCTCCTCGGGAGGGAACGAGCAGTACTTC. The chain joins TRBV7-2 to TRBJ2-7; 8 bases agree with TRBD2. The CDR3 totals 15 residues. J gave up 5 bases and V 1 base, and 7 bases lay outside the gene matches. CDR1 and CDR2 from the germline V gene are SGHTA and FQGNSA.

This clone was detected only a few times. The CDR3 reads CASSPGTGIIADTQYF. The CDR3 coding sequence is TGTGCCAGCAGCCCCGGGACAGGGATAATCGCAGATACGCAGTATTTT. The chain recombines TRBV11-3 with TRBJ2-3, with 9 bases fitting TRBD1. With 5 bases clipped from V and 4 bases from J, the junction kept 10 bases outside the gene matches. The CDR3 contains 16 residues. Germline V CDR1 and CDR2: SGHNT, YENEEA.

This clone appeared a single time. V is TRBV5-4 and J is TRBJ2-5; 7 bases line up with TRBD1. Germline CDR1 is SGHNT and CDR2 is YYREEE (reference sequence). This CDR3 has 13 residues. The V gene end was trimmed by 4 bases and the J gene end by 5 bases; junction bases not matched to a gene: 5. CDR3 residues: CASSEDRPETQYF. In DNA, the CDR3 is TGTGCCAGCAGCGAGGACAGGCCCGAGACCCAGTACTTC.

In its sample, this clone was seen once. This rearrangement joins TRBV28 to TRBJ2-3; 8 bases align to TRBD1. Germline-derived CDR1 and CDR2 are MDHEN and SYDVKM. CDR3 length: 15 residues. Trimming removed 5 bases from V and 2 bases from J; junction bases left unmatched: 6. In DNA, the CDR3 is TGTGCCAGCAGTCGGACAGGGCTCGACACAGATACGCAGTATTTT. It is translated as CASSRTGLDTDTQYF.

The V and J genes are TRBV5-1 and TRBJ2-1; D not certain. Trimming cost V 0 bases and J 2 bases, with 6 bases left between them. Germline V gene lookup returns CDR1 SGHRS and CDR2 YFSETQ. The CDR3 sequence is 14 residues long. The CDR3 sequence: CASSLGQTYNEQFF. The CDR3 DNA follows: TGCGCCAGCAGCTTGGGGCAGACCTACAATGAGCAGTTCTTC.

The V gene is TRBV2, the J gene TRBJ2-1; 9 nucleotides agree with TRBD2. CDR1 is SNHLY, CDR2 FYNNEI, per germline. The CDR3 is made up of 15 amino acids. Trimming took 6 bases from V and 6 from J; bases not matched to a gene: 9. This chain's CDR3 is CASREVAGEGNEQFF. In DNA form, the CDR3 reads TGTGCCAGCAGGGAGGTAGCGGGAGAAGGCAATGAGCAGTTCTTC.

The CDR3 here is CASSMRRELTDTQYF. CDR3 DNA sequence: TGTGCCAGTAGTATGCGGCGGGAGCTCACAGATACGCAGTATTTT. This chain links TRBV19 with TRBJ2-3, with TRBD2 matching over 7 bases. CDR1 LNHDA and CDR2 SQIVND come from the germline V gene (reference sequence). The trim removed 3 bases at V and 2 bases at J, leaving 5 bases unmatched. The CDR3 spans 15 residues.

The CDR3 here is CASSNYGQHNEQFF. In nucleotides, the CDR3 is TGTGCCAGCAGCAATTATGGGCAGCACAATGAGCAGTTCTTC. The chain joins TRBV7-2 to TRBJ2-1; D uncertain. Trimming left V 5 bases short and J 5 bases short, with 13 bases between. Germline CDR1 and CDR2: SGHTA and FQGNSA. This CDR3 contains 14 residues.

This chain uses TRBV28 with TRBJ1-2, with TRBD1 matching 7 bases. V shed 5 bases, J shed 3 bases, and the junction held 3 bases outside the gene matches. This CDR3 spans 13 amino acids. The germline V gene has CDR1 MDHEN and CDR2 SYDVKM. The CDR3: CASSEGQYYGYTF. The CDR3 DNA reads as TGTGCCAGCAGTGAGGGACAGTACTATGGCTACACCTTC.

This clone has only a few counts. With only one base between it and a far larger clone, this is likely a read error. The chain joins TRBV5-6 to TRBJ1-2, with a tentative D call TRBD1 (5 bases). The germline V and J ends were trimmed by 0 bases and 1 base, with 10 bases remaining between them. The CDR3 runs to 15 residues. The germline gives CDR1 SGHDT, CDR2 YYEEEE. CDR3 sequence reads: CASSLGTYNNYGYTF. CDR3 nucleotides: TGTGCCAGCAGCTTGGGGACATACAATAACTATGGCTACACCTTC. The full variable domain, completed using reference TRBV5-6 and TRBJ1-2, is DAGVTQSPTHLIKTRGQQVTLRCSPKSGHDTVSWYQQALGQGPQFIFQYYEEEERQRGNFPDRFSGHQFPNYSSELNVNALLLGDSALYLCASSLGTYNNYGYTFGSGTRLTVV.

The CDR3 spells CASIEGGEQFF. CDR3 DNA sequence: TGTGCCAGCATAGAGGGGGGGGAGCAGTTCTTC. The chain is built from TRBV19 and TRBJ2-1; weak D call: TRBD2 (7 bases). Between the trimmed V and J ends, which lost 9 bases and 10 bases, there was a span of 13 bases. The CDR3 extends over 11 amino acids. Germline V gene sequence: CDR1 LNHDA, CDR2 SQIVND (reference sequence).

V gene TRBV6-1 combines with J gene TRBJ1-5; D perhaps matches TRBD1 (6 bases). The CDR3 is made up of 13 amino acids. Per germline, CDR1 MNHNS and CDR2 SASEGT. V lost 8 bases, J lost 11 bases, and 19 bases lay in between. In nucleotides, the CDR3 is TGTGCCAGCCATTCGAACAGGGCGCAGGCCCAGCATTTT. Translated, it gives CASHSNRAQAQHF.

The chain couples TRBV20-1 to TRBJ2-1, with D hard to call. The V end lost 3 bases, the J end lost 4 bases, and 4 bases lay between the germline ends. Germline values: CDR1 DFQATT, CDR2 SNEGSKA (reference sequence). CDR3 length: 11 residues. The CDR3 protein is CSASGYNEQFF. The DNA for the CDR3 is TGCAGTGCTAGCGGGTACAATGAGCAGTTCTTC.

V usage is TRBV6-5 and J usage is TRBJ1-6, with a weak D call TRBD1 (5 bases). The CDR3 covers 13 residues. V lost 0 bases to trimming and J lost 13 bases, with 10 bases between them. Germline V gene sequence: CDR1 MNHEY, CDR2 SVGAGI. DNA of the CDR3: TGTGCCAGCAGTTACTCCCGGGGGGGGCCCCTCCACTTT. Translation: CASSYSRGGPLHF.

This clone was seen just once. The chain couples TRBV14 to TRBJ1-1; possible D gene TRBD1, 5 bases. Looked up from germline, CDR1 is SGHDN and CDR2 is FVKESK. There are 16 residues in the CDR3. With 4 bases removed from V and 0 bases from J, the gap between germline ends came to 15 bases. The CDR3 here is CASSRRQLSMNTEAFF. CDR3 nucleotides: TGTGCCAGCAGCCGTAGACAGCTTTCTATGAACACTGAAGCTTTCTTT.

The CDR3 DNA follows: TGTGCCACCCGGGGAGGGAAGGGTCCCCTCGAAAAAGCTTTCTTT. Encoded protein: CATRGGKGPLEKAFF. The V call is TRBV28, the J call TRBJ1-1; D remains ambiguous. Trimming took 10 bases from V and 9 from J, leaving 27 bases between them. Per germline, CDR1 MDHEN and CDR2 SYDVKM. The CDR3 has 15 residues.

The V call is TRBV18, the J call TRBJ2-2; D gene unclear. Between the trimmed V and J ends, which lost 4 bases and 5 bases, there was a span of 8 bases. Germline values: CDR1 KGHSH, CDR2 LQKENI. This CDR3 has 13 amino acids. CDR3 DNA sequence: TGTGCCAGCTCACTTTTGAGAACCGGGGAGCTGTTTTTT. It is translated as CASSLLRTGELFF.

In this sample, this clone turned up once. The gene calls are TRBV9 and TRBJ2-1; 10 positions match TRBD2. The CDR3 consists of 15 residues. The V gene's germline CDR1 is SGDLS and CDR2 YYNGEE. The junction had 1 base not matched to a gene; V was cut back by 2 bases and J by 2 bases. This CDR3 reads CASSVLAGAYNEQFF. The CDR3 DNA reads as TGTGCCAGCAGCGTTCTAGCGGGAGCCTACAATGAGCAGTTCTTC.

The J gene is TRBJ2-2, the V gene TRBV21-1; no DNA check was done on the table's D call, TRBD2. TRBV21-1 counts as a pseudogene. CDR3 length: 16 residues. The CDR3 region has the DNA TGTGCCAGCAGCGCCAAAGGGACTAGCGGGAGGACGGAGCTGTTTTTT. It yields the protein CASSAKGTSGRTELFF.

The gene calls are TRBV18 and TRBJ2-5; tentatively, D is TRBD1 (6 bases). V shed 3 bases and J shed 3 bases, with 8 bases lying between them. The length of the CDR3 is 13 residues. The germline V gene encodes CDR1 KGHSH and CDR2 LQKENI. Here the CDR3 reads CASSPHREETQYF. CDR3 bases: TGTGCCAGCTCACCGCACAGGGAAGAGACCCAGTACTTC.